One sample yielded the 11 T cell receptor beta chains listed below, sequenced in a study of glioma-infiltrating T cells after dendritic cell vaccination. Sequencing was performed with immunoSEQ multiplex PCR; in TCRdb, only in-frame clones are kept and a portion is missing. The sample holds approximately 85,000 clones, 85% seen once. Time point reported: after dendritic cell vaccination, including at tumor progression/relapse. The specimen comprised blood, sampled after dendritic cell vaccination. Every receptor here comes from a human donor with glioblastoma.

The V gene is TRBV28, the J gene TRBJ2-3; a weak D match, TRBD2 (5 bases). Trimming pared 10 bases from V and 3 bases from J, leaving 14 bases between. Germline CDR1 MDHEN, CDR2 SYDVKM. The CDR3 contains 13 residues. The CDR3 coding sequence is TGTGCCACCGCGGGCAGGCGGACAGATACGCAGTATTTT. As protein: CATAGRRTDTQYF.

In this sample, this clone turned up once. The rearrangement uses TRBV6-5 and TRBJ2-7; 9 bases line up with TRBD2. Trimming removed 0 bases from V and 3 bases from J; junction bases left unmatched: 6. Germline V CDR1 and CDR2: MNHEY, SVGAGI. CDR3 length: 16 residues. In nucleotides, the CDR3 is TGTGCCAGCAGTTACTCCGGGCTAGCGGGGAGCTACGAGCAGTACTTC. Its translation is CASSYSGLAGSYEQYF.

J is TRBJ1-1 and V is TRBV5-5; 9 bases align to TRBD1. The germline V gene has CDR1 SGHKS and CDR2 YYEKEE (reference sequence). The CDR3 covers 17 residues. The ends lost 3 bases at V and 1 base at J; junction bases unmatched: 10. CDR3 amino acids: CASSWHQGQGWNTEAFF. As DNA, the CDR3 is TGTGCCAGCAGCTGGCATCAGGGACAGGGCTGGAACACTGAAGCTTTCTTT. Filled out from reference TRBV5-5 and TRBJ1-1, the complete variable domain reads DAGVTQSPTHLIKTRGQQVTLRCSPISGHKSVSWYQQVLGQGPQFIFQYYEKEERGRGNFPDRFSARQFPNYSSELNVNALLLGDSALYLCASSWHQGQGWNTEAFFGQGTRLTVV.

This clone showed up many times. The chain couples TRBV6-4 to TRBJ2-2; possibly TRBD2 for D (5 bases). The CDR3 is 13 amino acids. Per the germline V gene, CDR1 is MRHNA and CDR2 is SNTAGT. The V and J ends lost 8 bases and 1 base respectively, with 8 bases between them. Here the CDR3 DNA reads TGTGCCAGCTCCCGGGGGAACACCGGGGAGCTGTTTTTT. Protein sequence: CASSRGNTGELFF.

The chain joins TRBV19 to TRBJ2-5; D is undetermined. The germline CDR1 and CDR2 sequences are LNHDA and SQIVND (reference sequence). The CDR3 contains 13 residues. V lost 2 bases and J 4 bases, leaving 8 bases between the germline ends. CDR3 amino acids: CASSIQASETQYF. The CDR3 bases are TGTGCCAGTAGTATACAGGCCTCAGAGACCCAGTACTTC.

The rearrangement links TRBV27 to TRBJ2-7, with 8 bases aligning to TRBD1. Germline V gene data show CDR1 as MNHEY and CDR2 as SMNVEV (reference sequence). The CDR3 is 18 residues long. After removal of 3 bases from V and 0 bases from J, the junction contained 13 bases not matched to a gene. CDR3 in amino acids: CASSFLSPGQGSSYEQYF. CDR3 nucleotide sequence: TGTGCCAGCAGTTTTCTCTCCCCCGGACAGGGAAGCTCCTACGAGCAGTACTTC.

This chain connects TRBV19 to TRBJ1-2; D ambiguous. Trimming pared 6 bases from V and 3 bases from J, leaving 20 bases between. CDR1 is LNHDA, CDR2 SQIVND, per germline (reference sequence). This CDR3 has 16 amino acids. As DNA, the CDR3 is TGTGCCAGTAGCCCAGCGGTGACAACAGTTTACTATGGCTACACCTTC. As protein: CASSPAVTTVYYGYTF. Together with reference TRBV19 and TRBJ1-2, the CDR3 gives the full variable domain: DGGITQSPKYLFRKEGQNVTLSCEQNLNHDAMYWYRQDPGQGLRLIYYSQIVNDFQKGDIAEGYSVSREKKESFPLTVTSAQKNPTAFYLCASSPAVTTVYYGYTFGSGTRLTVV.

The chain carries TRBV7-9 and TRBJ1-6; 8 bases are a match to TRBD1. V lost 4 bases and J lost 5; bases outside the gene matches: 4. Germline V gives CDR1 SEHNR, CDR2 FQNEAQ (reference sequence). This CDR3 has 15 residues. DNA of the CDR3: TGTGCCAGCAGCTCACAGGGGGGGGATAATTCACCCCTCCACTTT. Protein sequence: CASSSQGGDNSPLHF.

This clone has a single count. The CDR3 nucleotides read TGTGCCAGCAGCTTAGTAGGGGCAGGGGATACGCAGTATTTT. This gives the protein CASSLVGAGDTQYF. This chain links TRBV7-9 with TRBJ2-3; tentative D call: TRBD1 (5 bases). Germline-derived CDR1 and CDR2 are SEHNR and FQNEAQ (reference sequence). This CDR3 has 14 residues. V was cut by 1 base and J by 6 bases, with 11 bases left in between.

V usage is TRBV7-9 and J usage is TRBJ2-1; 9 bases map to TRBD2. Germline V gene data show CDR1 as SEHNR and CDR2 as FQNEAQ (reference sequence). CDR3 length: 17 residues. The ends lost 2 bases at V and 4 bases at J; junction bases unmatched: 9. CDR3 in amino acids: CASSLLGASGIYNEQFF. The CDR3 DNA reads as TGTGCCAGCAGCTTACTCGGGGCTAGCGGGATTTACAATGAGCAGTTCTTC.

The rearrangement uses TRBV6-5 and TRBJ1-4; 7 nucleotides line up with TRBD1. The CDR3 covers 14 residues. Per germline, CDR1 MNHEY and CDR2 SVGAGI. V trimming: 7 bases; J trimming: 2 bases; junction bases outside the gene matches: 4. The CDR3 is CASKDRDTNEKLFF. CDR3 nucleotides: TGTGCCAGCAAAGACAGGGATACTAATGAAAAACTGTTTTTT.